This TCR beta chain was identified during a study of vaccination effects on CD4 cells after COVID-19. Findings and caveats of the study: At late timepoints after vaccination, vaccine- and infection-induced clones shrank markedly.

Pools of viral peptides were used by the ViraFEST assay to expand antigen-specific CD4+ T cells ahead of sequencing. CD4+ T cells were isolated after around 10 days of culture. Vaccination of participants consisted of two doses of either the BNT162b2 or mRNA-1273 vaccine. Vaccine recipients lacked prior SARS-CoV-2 infection and had negative nucleocapsid antibodies. After about 2 million PBMC were placed in each well, they were cultured with about 10 IU/ml IL-2 and roughly 10 ug/ml peptides. Half the medium was replaced with IL-2 medium on days 3 and 7. Measured with immunoSEQ multiplex PCR; TCRdb has only the in-frame clones, and not every one. Among around 67,000 clones listed, about 80% were seen once. This CDR3 contains 17 residues. Per the germline V gene, CDR1 is MDHEN and CDR2 is SYDVKM. V gave up 4 bases and J gave up 2 bases; unmatched junction bases: 6. Notes on this clone: The antigen remains unidentified.

This TCR was recovered from a human donor who received a COVID-19 vaccine. This material consisted of CD4+ T cells from PBMCs cultured with HCoV-229E spike peptides, taken after COVID-19 vaccination. The chain links TRBV28 to TRBJ1-4, with 11 bases matching TRBD1. The CDR3 loop is CASSSQGQGVTNEKLFF. The DNA of the CDR3 is TGTGCCAGCAGTTCACAGGGACAGGGGGTGACTAATGAAAAACTGTTTTTT.